This is a list of T cell receptor beta chains from one sample in a study of T cells in Graves' hyperthyroidism and ophthalmopathy. TCRdb re-derived calls from the multiplex PCR reads in MiXCR, one entry per CDR3 protein. The repertoire holds roughly 93,000 distinct CDR3 sequences, roughly 40% seen once, with 10% in the top ten. Sequenced input: peripheral blood or thyroid tissue (not recorded which). All receptors come from a woman in her twenties or thirties with Graves' hyperthyroidism. Each CDR3 is given with its conserved first and last residue. A D gene is named only where the DNA matches it firmly. Size values are once, few and many counts, or a class for expanded clones, and some rows have none.

j_gene: TRBJ1-2
v_gene: TRBV12-3/TRBV12-4
len: 13
abundance: NA
d_gene: NA
CDR3nt: TGTGCCAGCAGTTTCCGCTCTAACTATGGCCACACCTTC
CDR3aa: CASSFRSNYGHTF

j_gene: TRBJ2-5
v_gene: TRBV7-7
len: 16
abundance: NA
d_gene: TRBD2
CDR3nt: TGTGCTAGCAGCCGGACTAGCGGGAGAAGGCGGGAGACCCAGTACTTC
CDR3aa: CASSRTSGRRRETQYF

j_gene: TRBJ1-1
v_gene: TRBV11-2
len: 15
abundance: once
d_gene: NA
CDR3nt: TGTGCCAGCAGCTTAGACTTCGGGGGGGACACTGAAGCTTTCTTT
CDR3aa: CASSLDFGGDTEAFF

j_gene: TRBJ2-2
v_gene: TRBV7-9
len: 12
abundance: many
d_gene: NA
CDR3nt: TGTGCCAGCAGCCCCGGAGGAGGGGAGCTGTTTTTT
CDR3aa: CASSPGGGELFF

j_gene: TRBJ2-3
v_gene: TRBV5-1
len: 16
abundance: many
d_gene: TRBD1
CDR3nt: TGCGCCAGCAGCTCGGGGACAGGGGGTGTGGAAGATACGCAGTATTTT
CDR3aa: CASSSGTGGVEDTQYF

j_gene: TRBJ1-4
v_gene: TRBV7-9
len: 16
abundance: NA
d_gene: NA
CDR3nt: TGTGCCAGCAGTGCGACCGGGGCAGCGGTTCCGGAAAAACCGTTTTTT
CDR3aa: CASSATGAAVPEKPFF

j_gene: TRBJ1-1
v_gene: TRBV19
len: 18
abundance: NA
d_gene: NA
CDR3nt: NA
CDR3aa: CASSMYFCASSEGGKAFF

j_gene: TRBJ2-7
v_gene: TRBV15
len: 15
abundance: NA
d_gene: NA
CDR3nt: TGTGCCACCAGCAGTCCGTACAGGGGAGGCCACGAGCAGTACTTC
CDR3aa: CATSSPYRGGHEQYF

j_gene: TRBJ2-7
v_gene: TRBV20-1
len: 15
abundance: NA
d_gene: TRBD1
CDR3nt: TGCAGTGCTAGTCCCGGGACAGCACCCATTTACGAGCAGTACTTC
CDR3aa: CSASPGTAPIYEQYF

j_gene: TRBJ1-5
v_gene: TRBV7-9
len: 12
abundance: many
d_gene: NA
CDR3nt: TGTGCCAGCAGCCACCTCGGGCAGCCCCAGCATTTT
CDR3aa: CASSHLGQPQHF

j_gene: TRBJ1-5
v_gene: TRBV5-5
len: 15
abundance: few
d_gene: NA
CDR3nt: TGTGCCAGCAGCTTGGAGGACGGGGGAAATCAGCCCCAGCATTTT
CDR3aa: CASSLEDGGNQPQHF

j_gene: TRBJ2-7
v_gene: TRBV28
len: 13
abundance: many
d_gene: NA
CDR3nt: TGTGCCAGCAGTGATGGGACGGTCTACGAGCAGTACTTC
CDR3aa: CASSDGTVYEQYF

j_gene: TRBJ1-2
v_gene: TRBV5-1
len: 13
abundance: NA
d_gene: NA
CDR3nt: TGCGCCAGCAGCTCCAGCGGGGGTTGGGGCTACACCTTC
CDR3aa: CASSSSGGWGYTF

j_gene: TRBJ1-6
v_gene: TRBV5-6
len: 17
abundance: many
d_gene: NA
CDR3nt: TGTGCCAGCAGCTTGCTGGCGGAGGGTCCTTGGGGCTCACCCCTCCACTTT
CDR3aa: CASSLLAEGPWGSPLHF

j_gene: TRBJ2-7
v_gene: TRBV29-1
len: 10
abundance: NA
d_gene: NA
CDR3nt: TGCAGCGTCCAAGGCTACGAGCAGTACTTC
CDR3aa: CSVQGYEQYF

j_gene: TRBJ2-7
v_gene: TRBV2
len: 12
abundance: NA
d_gene: NA
CDR3nt: TGTGCTAGAGTTTACAGGGGAGGCGAGCAGTACTTC
CDR3aa: CARVYRGGEQYF

j_gene: TRBJ2-7
v_gene: TRBV6-5
len: 14
abundance: many
d_gene: TRBD1
CDR3nt: TGTGCCAGCAGTTTGGGACAGGGTACCAACGAGCAGTACTTC
CDR3aa: CASSLGQGTNEQYF

j_gene: TRBJ2-5
v_gene: TRBV7-9
len: 12
abundance: medium-sized
d_gene: NA
CDR3nt: TGTGCCAGCAGCCGGGTACAAGAGACCCAGTACTTC
CDR3aa: CASSRVQETQYF

j_gene: TRBJ1-2
v_gene: TRBV12-3/TRBV12-4
len: 12
abundance: many
d_gene: NA
CDR3nt: TGTGCCAGCAGTTTAGCCGGGTCCGGCTACACCTTC
CDR3aa: CASSLAGSGYTF

j_gene: TRBJ1-5
v_gene: TRBV28
len: 16
abundance: many
d_gene: NA
CDR3nt: TGTGCCAGCACCCGACCCGGGACATTTAGCAATCAGCCCCAGCATTTT
CDR3aa: CASTRPGTFSNQPQHF

j_gene: TRBJ2-7
v_gene: TRBV18
len: 13
abundance: NA
d_gene: NA
CDR3nt: TGTGCCAGCTCACCAGGCGCACCCTACGAGCAGTACTTC
CDR3aa: CASSPGAPYEQYF

j_gene: TRBJ2-7
v_gene: TRBV20-1
len: 14
abundance: many
d_gene: NA
CDR3nt: TGCAGTGCCGCGTTCCCCGCGGGGTTCTACGAGCAGTACTTC
CDR3aa: CSAAFPAGFYEQYF

j_gene: TRBJ2-5
v_gene: TRBV12-3/TRBV12-4
len: 14
abundance: many
d_gene: TRBD2
CDR3nt: TGTGCCAGCAGTTTTCTAGCGGGAGAGGAGACCCAGTACTTC
CDR3aa: CASSFLAGEETQYF

j_gene: TRBJ1-4
v_gene: TRBV2
len: 13
abundance: many
d_gene: NA
CDR3nt: TGTGCCGGCTACTCGCTAACTAATGAAAAACTGTTTTTT
CDR3aa: CAGYSLTNEKLFF

j_gene: TRBJ2-5
v_gene: TRBV5-1
len: 14
abundance: NA
d_gene: TRBD2
CDR3nt: TGCGCCAGCAGCCCTCCTAGCGGGGGAGAGACCCAGTACTTC
CDR3aa: CASSPPSGGETQYF

j_gene: TRBJ1-1
v_gene: TRBV6-1
len: 15
abundance: many
d_gene: NA
CDR3nt: TGTGCCAGCGTATGGGGATCGTCCATGAACACTGAAGCTTTCTTT
CDR3aa: CASVWGSSMNTEAFF

j_gene: TRBJ2-7
v_gene: TRBV30
len: 13
abundance: once
d_gene: TRBD1
CDR3nt: TGTGCCCGGACCAGGACAGGCCCCTACGGGCAGTACTTC
CDR3aa: CARTRTGPYGQYF

j_gene: TRBJ1-2
v_gene: TRBV28
len: 14
abundance: NA
d_gene: NA
CDR3nt: TGTGCCAGCAGTTTAAGGACACTTAACTATGGCTACACCTTC
CDR3aa: CASSLRTLNYGYTF

j_gene: TRBJ1-1
v_gene: TRBV9
len: 14
abundance: many
d_gene: NA
CDR3nt: TGTGCCAGCACCAGAGGGGGGCCGGTCACTGAAGCTTTCTTT
CDR3aa: CASTRGGPVTEAFF

j_gene: TRBJ1-5
v_gene: TRBV12-3/TRBV12-4
len: 14
abundance: NA
d_gene: TRBD1
CDR3nt: TGTGCCAGCAGTTCAGGGGGCGCTGGACAGCCCCAGCATTTT
CDR3aa: CASSSGGAGQPQHF

j_gene: TRBJ1-2
v_gene: TRBV5-1
len: 15
abundance: NA
d_gene: TRBD1
CDR3nt: TGCGCCAGCAGCTCTATACAGGGGGCTAACTATGGCTACACCTTC
CDR3aa: CASSSIQGANYGYTF

j_gene: TRBJ2-5
v_gene: TRBV7-9
len: 16
abundance: NA
d_gene: TRBD1
CDR3nt: TGTGCCAGCAGCCCCCCCCCGGGACAGGGGCAAGAGACCCAGTACTTC
CDR3aa: CASSPPPGQGQETQYF

j_gene: TRBJ1-1
v_gene: TRBV12-3/TRBV12-4
len: 13
abundance: many
d_gene: TRBD1
CDR3nt: TGTGCCAGCAGAAGGACAGGGACCACTGAAGCTTTCTTT
CDR3aa: CASRRTGTTEAFF

j_gene: TRBJ2-5
v_gene: TRBV7-3
len: 15
abundance: few
d_gene: TRBD2
CDR3nt: TGTGCCAACAGCTTAGGGACTTCGTCGGGAGGGACCCAGTACTTC
CDR3aa: CANSLGTSSGGTQYF

j_gene: TRBJ2-7
v_gene: TRBV6-1
len: 15
abundance: many
d_gene: TRBD1
CDR3nt: TGTGCCAGCAGTGAAGGGGACAGGGTGGACTACGAGCAGTACTTC
CDR3aa: CASSEGDRVDYEQYF

j_gene: TRBJ1-5
v_gene: TRBV4-2
len: 13
abundance: many
d_gene: NA
CDR3nt: TGTGCCAGCGCCAACGGGGACAATCAGCCCCAGCATTTT
CDR3aa: CASANGDNQPQHF

j_gene: TRBJ2-7
v_gene: TRBV15
len: 13
abundance: many
d_gene: NA
CDR3nt: TGTGCCACCAGCAGATTCAGGGGAGATGAGCAGTACTTC
CDR3aa: CATSRFRGDEQYF

j_gene: TRBJ2-7
v_gene: TRBV9
len: 20
abundance: once
d_gene: TRBD2
CDR3nt: TGTGCCAGCAGCGTAGGGCTAATACTAGCGGGAGGGCTACACTCCTACGAGCAGTACTTC
CDR3aa: CASSVGLILAGGLHSYEQYF

j_gene: TRBJ2-5
v_gene: TRBV7-2
len: 15
abundance: few
d_gene: TRBD2
CDR3nt: TGTGCCAGCAGCCGGGGACTAGCGGACCAAGAGACCCAGTACTTC
CDR3aa: CASSRGLADQETQYF

j_gene: TRBJ1-2
v_gene: TRBV20-1
len: 14
abundance: NA
d_gene: NA
CDR3nt: TGCAGTGCTAGAGGAGCGGCGTATACCCCTGGAAACACCTTC
CDR3aa: CSARGAAYTPGNTF

j_gene: TRBJ1-1
v_gene: TRBV11-1
len: 13
abundance: NA
d_gene: TRBD1
CDR3nt: TGTGCCAGCAACGTGGGACAGGGCACTGAAGCTTTCTTT
CDR3aa: CASNVGQGTEAFF

j_gene: TRBJ2-2
v_gene: TRBV24-1
len: 13
abundance: many
d_gene: NA
CDR3nt: TGTGCCACCAGTGATTTGGGCCACGGGGAGCTGTTTTTT
CDR3aa: CATSDLGHGELFF

j_gene: TRBJ1-6
v_gene: TRBV7-2
len: 15
abundance: NA
d_gene: TRBD1
CDR3nt: TGTGCCAGCAGCTCGGGACAGGGATATAATTCACCCCTCCACTTT
CDR3aa: CASSSGQGYNSPLHF

j_gene: TRBJ2-5
v_gene: TRBV20-1
len: 14
abundance: many
d_gene: TRBD1
CDR3nt: TGCAGTGCTAGGGGACAGGGGTATGAAGAGACCCAGTACTTC
CDR3aa: CSARGQGYEETQYF

j_gene: TRBJ1-1
v_gene: TRBV27
len: 15
abundance: many
d_gene: NA
CDR3nt: TGTGCCAGCAGTTTTACAGGGCGGGGGAACACTGAAGCTTTCTTT
CDR3aa: CASSFTGRGNTEAFF

j_gene: TRBJ2-3
v_gene: TRBV5-1
len: 17
abundance: few
d_gene: TRBD2
CDR3nt: TGCGCCAGCAGGTTTAGCGGGTTAGCGGGGAGCACAGATACGCAGTATTTT
CDR3aa: CASRFSGLAGSTDTQYF

j_gene: TRBJ2-3
v_gene: TRBV14
len: 14
abundance: many
d_gene: NA
CDR3nt: TGTGCCAGCAGCCAAGCACTAGGGCCCAATACGCAGTATTTT
CDR3aa: CASSQALGPNTQYF

j_gene: TRBJ2-2
v_gene: TRBV6-6
len: 15
abundance: many
d_gene: TRBD2
CDR3nt: TGTGCCAGCGGATCTAGCGGGATACCCACCGGGGAGCTGTTTTTT
CDR3aa: CASGSSGIPTGELFF

j_gene: TRBJ1-5
v_gene: TRBV24-1
len: 12
abundance: many
d_gene: NA
CDR3nt: TGTGCCAGCGCAGAGTTGGGTCAGCCCCAGCATTTT
CDR3aa: CASAELGQPQHF

j_gene: TRBJ2-3
v_gene: TRBV7-2
len: 15
abundance: many
d_gene: TRBD2
CDR3nt: TGTGCCAGCAGCCCTCGGACTAGCGGGAGAAATACGCAGTATTTT
CDR3aa: CASSPRTSGRNTQYF

j_gene: TRBJ2-7
v_gene: TRBV27
len: 16
abundance: NA
d_gene: TRBD1
CDR3nt: TGTGCCAGCAGTCCAGAGGGAACAGGGGGCGATCCTGTGCAGTACTTC
CDR3aa: CASSPEGTGGDPVQYF

j_gene: TRBJ1-2
v_gene: TRBV4-1
len: 12
abundance: many
d_gene: NA
CDR3nt: TGCGCCAGCAGCCTTGGGACTCTTGGCTACACCTTC
CDR3aa: CASSLGTLGYTF

j_gene: TRBJ2-7
v_gene: TRBV10-1
len: 13
abundance: once
d_gene: NA
CDR3nt: TGCGCCAGCAGTGAGTCAGCTAACCACGGGCAGTACTTC
CDR3aa: CASSESANHGQYF

j_gene: TRBJ2-3
v_gene: TRBV2
len: 11
abundance: many
d_gene: NA
CDR3nt: TGTGCCACTACAGGGTCATATACGCAGTATTTT
CDR3aa: CATTGSYTQYF

j_gene: TRBJ2-1
v_gene: TRBV2
len: 13
abundance: many
d_gene: NA
CDR3nt: TGTGCCAGCAGTGGGGAGGCCTACAATGAGCAGTTCTTC
CDR3aa: CASSGEAYNEQFF

j_gene: TRBJ1-2
v_gene: TRBV3-1
len: 14
abundance: many
d_gene: NA
CDR3nt: TGTGCCAGCAGCCAAGAAGTCCCGAGCTATGGCTACACCTTC
CDR3aa: CASSQEVPSYGYTF

j_gene: TRBJ1-5
v_gene: TRBV15
len: 15
abundance: NA
d_gene: NA
CDR3nt: TGTGCCACCAGCAGAGGTCGGGGGGCGAATCAGCCCCAGCATTTT
CDR3aa: CATSRGRGANQPQHF

j_gene: TRBJ2-7
v_gene: TRBV5-6
len: 16
abundance: many
d_gene: NA
CDR3nt: TGTGCCAGCACCCTCTTCGAGACAACCAGAACCTACGAGCAGTACTTC
CDR3aa: CASTLFETTRTYEQYF

j_gene: TRBJ2-5
v_gene: TRBV7-7
len: 15
abundance: NA
d_gene: TRBD2
CDR3nt: TGTGCTAGCAGCTTGGGACTAGCGGGATCTGAGACCCAGTACTTC
CDR3aa: CASSLGLAGSETQYF